These 28 T cell receptor beta chains originate from one sample sequenced in a study of blood T cell repertoires in COVID-19. Here immunoSEQ multiplex PCR was the method, and the copy in TCRdb shows in-frame clones only, minus some. The table records over 50,000 clones, 72% of them present only once. The sample consisted of peripheral blood. Receptors were obtained from a woman aged 70-85 years with COVID-19, enrolled during active disease.

This clone was counted between two and nine times. This chain uses TRBV12-3 or TRBV12-4 with TRBJ1-4; no clear D gene. The V end lost 1 base, the J end lost 14 bases, and 8 bases lay between the germline ends. CDR3 length: 11 residues. CDR3 region: CASSLGRFLFF. The CDR3, as DNA: TGTGCCAGCAGTTTAGGCAGGTTTCTGTTTTTT.

This CDR3 reads CASSQEGVVGGNTEAFF. In DNA form, the CDR3 reads TGTGCCAGCAGCCAAGAGGGGGTAGTCGGGGGGAACACTGAAGCTTTCTTT. The chain combines TRBV4-2 with TRBJ1-1; the D gene is possibly TRBD1 (5 bases). Trimming removed 0 bases from V and 1 base from J, with 15 bases in between. Germline CDR1 is LGHNA and CDR2 is YNFKEQ. The CDR3 extends over 17 amino acids.

This clone was seen a few times. This chain joins TRBV7-2 and TRBJ1-2, with 7 bases that match TRBD1. The CDR3 covers 15 residues. The germline V gene encodes CDR1 SGHTA and CDR2 FQGNSA. J was trimmed by 8 bases and V by 5 bases; bases with no gene match: 14. CDR3 in DNA: TGTGCCAGCAGCCTGGACAACAGGGGAGGAGAAGGCTACACCTTC. It is translated as CASSLDNRGGEGYTF.

There are a few counts of this clone. The chain links TRBV12-5 to TRBJ2-1; TRBD2 aligns across 13 bases. The CDR3 runs 20 residues. Germline V gene data show CDR1 as LGHNT and CDR2 as FRNRAP. J was trimmed by 0 bases and V by 1 base; bases with no gene match: 9. CDR3 DNA sequence: TGTGCTAGTGGTTTGGCAAGACTAGCGGGGGGTCGAAGCTCCTACAATGAGCAGTTCTTC. Its translation: CASGLARLAGGRSSYNEQFF.

The genes are TRBV5-1 and TRBJ2-6; 10 nucleotides align to TRBD1. Losses at the gene ends were 4 bases for V and 2 bases for J; bases not matched to a gene: 9. This CDR3 comprises 18 residues. Germline CDR1 reads SGHRS; CDR2 reads YFSETQ. This CDR3 is CASSGRQGAPPGANVLTF. The CDR3 DNA is TGCGCCAGCAGCGGTAGACAGGGGGCGCCTCCTGGGGCCAACGTCCTGACTTTC.

V usage is TRBV18 and J usage is TRBJ2-2; TRBD1 is a possible D gene (5 bases). This CDR3 spans 13 amino acids. V lost 2 bases and J 4 bases, leaving 5 bases between the germline ends. Germline lookup yields CDR1 KGHSH and CDR2 LQKENI. The CDR3: CASSPGATGELFF. In nucleotides, the CDR3 is TGTGCCAGCTCACCAGGGGCCACCGGGGAGCTGTTTTTT.

V and J are TRBV18 and TRBJ1-3, with a tentative D call TRBD1 (6 bases). The CDR3 length is 19 residues. V was shortened by 4 bases and J by 3 bases, with 25 bases between the two germline ends. The germline CDR1 and CDR2 sequences are KGHSH and LQKENI. The CDR3 here is CASSLPARGPLESGNTIYF. The CDR3 bases are TGTGCCAGCTCACTCCCCGCCAGGGGCCCCCTGGAAAGTGGAAACACCATATATTTT. Combining the CDR3 with reference TRBV18 and TRBJ1-3 gives the whole variable domain NAGVMQNPRHLVRRRGQEARLRCSPMKGHSHVYWYRQLPEEGLKFMVYLQKENIIDESGMPKERFSAEFPKEGPSILRIQQVVRGDSAAYFCASSLPARGPLESGNTIYFGEGSWLTVV.

The chain couples TRBV5-8 to TRBJ2-1; 7 bases agree with TRBD2. CDR1 is SGHTS and CDR2 is YDEGEE in the germline V gene. There are 13 residues in the CDR3. Losses at the gene ends were 4 bases for V and 7 bases for J; bases not matched to a gene: 5. The CDR3 DNA follows: TGTGCCAGCAGCGGGTGGGGGGGTAATGAGCAGTTCTTC. Its protein is CASSGWGGNEQFF.

This chain links TRBV5-4 with TRBJ2-1; 15 nucleotides match TRBD2. CDR1 is SGHNT and CDR2 is YYREEE in the germline V gene (reference sequence). The ends lost 4 bases at V and 5 bases at J; junction bases unmatched: 7. This CDR3 has 17 amino acids. The CDR3 bases are TGTGCCAGCAGCACCGGGACTAGCGGGGGGACAGACAATGAGCAGTTCTTC. Translating it yields CASSTGTSGGTDNEQFF.

The V and J genes are TRBV5-4 and TRBJ2-2; TRBD2 matches 12 bases. The CDR3 contains 16 residues. V trimming: 5 bases; J trimming: 5 bases; junction bases outside the gene matches: 7. Germline CDR1 and CDR2: SGHNT and YYREEE (reference sequence). CDR3 sequence (DNA): TGTGCCAGCAGGTCGACTAGCGGGAGAGGAACCGGGGAGCTGTTTTTT. Translated, it gives CASRSTSGRGTGELFF.

This chain joins TRBV7-8 and TRBJ2-2, with 9 positions matching TRBD2. The junction had 4 bases not matched to a gene; V was cut back by 5 bases and J by 0 bases. CDR1 and CDR2 (germline): SGHVS, FQNEAQ. The CDR3 is made up of 16 amino acids. The chain's CDR3 is CASSATSGANTGELFF. The CDR3 coding sequence is TGTGCCAGCAGCGCGACTAGCGGAGCGAACACCGGGGAGCTGTTTTTT.

The chain has TRBV7-2 and TRBJ1-5; 10 bases are a match to TRBD1. In germline, CDR1 is SGHTA, CDR2 FQGNSA. The V and J ends lost 5 bases and 7 bases, in that order; junction bases with no gene match: 5. The CDR3 extends over 14 amino acids. Here the CDR3 DNA reads TGTGCCAGCAGCCCGGGACAGGGGTGGCAGCCCCAGCATTTT. Residues: CASSPGQGWQPQHF. The complete variable domain, with remaining parts taken from reference TRBV7-2 and TRBJ1-5, reads GAGVSQSPSNKVTEKGKDVELRCDPISGHTALYWYRQSLGQGLEFLIYFQGNSAPDKSGLPSDRFSAERTGGSVSTLTIQRTQQEDSAVYLCASSPGQGWQPQHFGDGTRLSIL.

The chain links TRBV19 to TRBJ1-4, with D possibly matching TRBD1 (5 bases). This CDR3 has 15 amino acids. In germline, CDR1 is LNHDA, CDR2 SQIVND (reference sequence). Trimming took 4 bases from V and 5 from J, leaving 14 bases between them. The CDR3: CASSRTWAGNEKLFF. The CDR3 nucleotides read TGTGCCAGTAGTAGGACATGGGCAGGGAATGAAAAACTGTTTTTT.

The genes are TRBV20-1 and TRBJ2-5, with D tentatively TRBD2 (6 bases). This CDR3 has 13 amino acids. Germline lookup yields CDR1 DFQATT and CDR2 SNEGSKA (reference sequence). The V gene lost 3 bases and the J gene lost 5 bases, with 13 bases spanning the gap. The CDR3 spells CSASGYGGETQYF. Written as DNA, the CDR3 is TGCAGTGCTAGTGGCTATGGGGGGGAGACCCAGTACTTC.

V usage is TRBV6-1 and J usage is TRBJ2-1; TRBD1 aligns across 8 bases. Losses at the gene ends were 4 bases for V and 5 bases for J; bases not matched to a gene: 10. The CDR3 sequence is 16 residues long. CDR1 and CDR2 (germline): MNHNS, SASEGT. This CDR3 is CASSGSRQGLNNEQFF. DNA of the CDR3: TGTGCCAGCAGTGGATCCAGACAGGGGCTAAACAATGAGCAGTTCTTC.

The chain joins TRBV18 to TRBJ2-3, with TRBD1 identical over 9 bases. The V and J ends lost 6 bases and 5 bases, in that order; junction bases with no gene match: 6. The length of the CDR3 is 14 residues. Germline V gene sequence: CDR1 KGHSH, CDR2 LQKENI. Here the CDR3 reads CASSPGTGLDTQYF. CDR3 coding DNA: TGTGCCAGCTCCCCCGGGACAGGGTTAGATACGCAGTATTTT.

The chain couples TRBV7-9 to TRBJ1-1, with a weak D call TRBD1 (5 bases). CDR3 length: 12 residues. V lost 11 bases and J lost 0, with 10 bases in between. The germline CDR1 and CDR2 sequences are SEHNR and FQNEAQ (reference sequence). CDR3 coding DNA: TGTGCCGGAGGGGAATTGAACACTGAAGCTTTCTTT. Translation: CAGGELNTEAFF.

V is TRBV18 and J is TRBJ1-2, with unresolved D. This CDR3 region has 13 residues. The V end was cut by 3 bases, the J end by 2 bases, with 7 bases between. The germline V gene has CDR1 KGHSH and CDR2 LQKENI. The CDR3: CASSPDTNYGYTF. The CDR3 DNA reads TGTGCCAGCTCACCCGACACCAACTATGGCTACACCTTC.

This clone has more than one count but fewer than ten. The chain uses TRBV7-9 and TRBJ2-1, with TRBD2 matching 13 bases. The length of the CDR3 is 16 residues. V lost 5 bases to trimming and J lost 7 bases; unmatched junction nucleotides: 8. Per the germline V gene, CDR1 is SEHNR and CDR2 is FQNEAQ (reference sequence). CDR3 in amino acids: CASSPRAGLAGNEQFF. CDR3 DNA sequence: TGTGCCAGCAGCCCAAGGGCGGGACTAGCGGGGAATGAGCAGTTCTTC.

The CDR3 sequence is CASSLRRGGTSGGQETQYF. As DNA, the CDR3 is TGTGCCAGCAGCCTCAGGAGGGGAGGGACTAGCGGGGGGCAAGAGACCCAGTACTTC. The J gene is TRBJ2-5, the V gene TRBV3-1 (or the pseudogene TRBV3-2); 15 positions match TRBD2. This CDR3 has 19 amino acids. Germline CDR1 LGHDT, CDR2 YNNKEL (reference sequence). V lost 4 bases to trimming and J lost 2 bases; unmatched junction nucleotides: 11.

This clone was detected once. The rearrangement joins TRBV2 to TRBJ2-3, with 7 positions matching TRBD2. The CDR3 spans 16 residues. Per germline, CDR1 SNHLY and CDR2 FYNNEI. V lost 4 bases and J lost 0; bases outside the gene matches: 7. CDR3 residues: CASSGVAGVSTDTQYF. For the CDR3, the DNA is TGTGCCAGCAGTGGGGTGGCGGGGGTTAGCACAGATACGCAGTATTTT.

V gene TRBV5-1 combines with J gene TRBJ2-1; D gene uncertain. V shed 5 bases and J shed 4 bases, with 13 bases lying between them. The length of the CDR3 is 14 residues. The germline V gene has CDR1 SGHRS and CDR2 YFSETQ. In nucleotides, the CDR3 is TGCGCCAGCAGTACCAAGCGAGAATACAATGAGCAGTTCTTC. Residues: CASSTKREYNEQFF.

The chain has TRBV19 and TRBJ1-1; D perhaps matches TRBD1 (6 bases). This CDR3 comprises 15 residues. Germline V gives CDR1 LNHDA, CDR2 SQIVND (reference sequence). V lost 7 bases, J lost 1 base, and 16 bases lay in between. The CDR3 DNA reads TGTGCCAGTATGGGACGGGGAGGGGGGAACACTGAAGCTTTCTTT. It codes for CASMGRGGGNTEAFF.

The genes are TRBV19 and TRBJ2-2; 11 bases are shared with TRBD2. After removal of 5 bases from V and 4 bases from J, the junction contained 6 bases not matched to a gene. The CDR3 sequence is 16 residues long. Germline values: CDR1 LNHDA, CDR2 SQIVND (reference sequence). The DNA of the CDR3 is TGTGCCAGTAGTTTAGCGGGAGGGGCTTTCACCGGGGAGCTGTTTTTT. This gives the protein CASSLAGGAFTGELFF.

V and J are TRBV7-8 and TRBJ1-5; D is unresolved. This CDR3 spans 14 amino acids. CDR1 and CDR2 (germline): SGHVS, FQNEAQ. The V end lost 6 bases, the J end lost 2 bases, and 11 bases lay between the germline ends. Here the CDR3 reads CASREERGNQPQHF. The CDR3 nucleotides are TGTGCCAGCAGGGAGGAGCGTGGCAATCAGCCCCAGCATTTT.

The chain carries TRBV6-1 and TRBJ2-7; 7 bases line up with TRBD2. The CDR3 has 15 residues. Germline-derived CDR1 and CDR2 are MNHNS and SASEGT. V lost 1 base and J lost 3; bases outside the gene matches: 6. The CDR3 is CASSEELGGGYEQYF. The CDR3 nucleotides read TGTGCCAGCAGTGAAGAGTTGGGGGGGGGCTACGAGCAGTACTTC.

The V call is TRBV19, the J call TRBJ1-4; 8 bases fit TRBD1. Trimming at V came to 9 bases and at J to 7 bases, leaving 7 bases not matched to a gene. CDR1 and CDR2 (germline): LNHDA, SQIVND (reference sequence). The CDR3 is made up of 13 amino acids. The CDR3 DNA reads TGTGCCAGCCGGGACAGGATGATTGAAAAACTGTTTTTT. It encodes CASRDRMIEKLFF.

V is TRBV19 and J is TRBJ2-3; 12 bases map to TRBD2. The CDR3 consists of 14 residues. Germline V CDR1 and CDR2: LNHDA, SQIVND (reference sequence). Trimming took 4 bases from V and 6 from J; bases not matched to a gene: 2. CDR3 in amino acids: CASSTSGRGDTQYF. The CDR3 DNA reads TGTGCCAGTAGTACTAGCGGGAGGGGTGATACGCAGTATTTT.